The entry that follows covers one T cell receptor (beta chain) sequence. Its specificity is not known. The data stem from a study of T-cell memory formation after mild COVID-19. Findings of the study overall: A second wave expanding day 15 to 37 was CD4+-biased; contracting clones were balanced. Prior to infection, memory already included some responding clones, suggesting cross-reactive memory joined.

TCRdb fed the 5' RACE reads into MiXCR, producing one record per CDR3 protein. The repertoire holds 210,000 or so distinct CDR3 sequences, with 18% as singletons. In germline, CDR1 is GTSNPN, CDR2 SVGIG (reference sequence). The CDR3 sequence is 13 residues long. The V end was cut by 4 bases, the J end by 4 bases, with 13 bases between. The sample was PBMCs or a T cell subset sorted from them (not recorded which). The TCR sequence derives from an adult woman who had mild COVID-19 (a few samples of this study predate the infection). Cell type and time point are not known. The gene calls are TRBV30 and TRBJ1-2, with D possibly matching TRBD1 (6 bases). The CDR3 DNA is TGTGCCTGGACCTCCAGGGGCTTCTATGGCTACACCTTC. Protein sequence: CAWTSRGFYGYTF.